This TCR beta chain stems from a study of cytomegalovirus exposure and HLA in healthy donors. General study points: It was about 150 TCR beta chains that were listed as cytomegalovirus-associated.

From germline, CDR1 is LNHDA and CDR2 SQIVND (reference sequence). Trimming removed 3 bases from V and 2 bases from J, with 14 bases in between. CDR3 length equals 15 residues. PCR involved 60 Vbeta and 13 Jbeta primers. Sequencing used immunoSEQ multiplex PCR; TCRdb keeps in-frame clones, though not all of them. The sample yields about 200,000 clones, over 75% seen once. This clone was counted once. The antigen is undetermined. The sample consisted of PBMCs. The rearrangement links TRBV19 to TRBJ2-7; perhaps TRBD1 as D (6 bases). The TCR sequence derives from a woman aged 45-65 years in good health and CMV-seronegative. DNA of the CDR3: TGTGCCAGTAGTATTCTGTTGGGGGCGACCTACGAGCAGTACTTC. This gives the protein CASSILLGATYEQYF. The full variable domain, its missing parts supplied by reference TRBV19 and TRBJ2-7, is DGGITQSPKYLFRKEGQNVTLSCEQNLNHDAMYWYRQDPGQGLRLIYYSQIVNDFQKGDIAEGYSVSREKKESFPLTVTSAQKNPTAFYLCASSILLGATYEQYFGPGTRLTVT.